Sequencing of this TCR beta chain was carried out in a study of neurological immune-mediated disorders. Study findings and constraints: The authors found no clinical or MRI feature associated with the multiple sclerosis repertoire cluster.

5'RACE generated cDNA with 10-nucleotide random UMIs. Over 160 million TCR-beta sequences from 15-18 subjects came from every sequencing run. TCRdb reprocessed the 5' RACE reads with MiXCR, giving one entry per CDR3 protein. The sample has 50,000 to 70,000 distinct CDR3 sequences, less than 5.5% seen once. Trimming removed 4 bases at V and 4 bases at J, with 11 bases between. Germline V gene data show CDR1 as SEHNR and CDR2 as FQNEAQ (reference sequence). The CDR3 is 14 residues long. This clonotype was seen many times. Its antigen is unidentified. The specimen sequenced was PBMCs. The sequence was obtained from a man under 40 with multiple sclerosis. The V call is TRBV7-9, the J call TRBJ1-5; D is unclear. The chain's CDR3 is CASSSGLRNQPQHF. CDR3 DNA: TGTGCCAGCAGCTCCGGACTGAGAAATCAGCCCCAGCATTTT.